This record looks at one TCR beta chain sequence and its context. The method was immunoSEQ multiplex PCR; TCRdb's version includes in-frame clones alone and lacks a portion of them. This table has about 77,000 clones, about 93% appearing once. The data belong to a study of T cell changes during pregnancy in multiple sclerosis. CDR1 SQVTM and CDR2 ANQGSEA come from the germline V gene. The ends were cut back, 7 bases at V and 3 bases at J, with 16 bases in the middle. The CDR3 extends over 13 amino acids. The specimen was peripheral blood, collected after pregnancy. V is TRBV29-1 and J is TRBJ2-7, with TRBD1 as a possible D gene (6 bases). This TCR came from a female donor in good health, enrolled as a control in a pregnancy study. In DNA form, the CDR3 reads TGCAGCGGGAACGGACAGACGATCTACGAGCAGTACTTC. Its protein product is CSGNGQTIYEQYF.